The rows below give T cell receptor beta chains drawn from one sample of a study of blood T cell repertoires in COVID-19. TCRdb's table, derived via immunoSEQ multiplex PCR, lists solely in-frame clones and lacks some. The sample consists of around 180,000 clones, around 80% of them appearing once. The sequencing sample was made of peripheral blood. The source is a woman older than 75 with COVID-19, enrolled during active disease. Both conserved end residues are part of each CDR3. The order of the fields is J gene, clone size, V gene, D gene, CDR3 protein, CDR3 DNA. The D gene is left open where the match is weak. Part of the rows lack a size; the others show once, few, many or a class for expanded clones.

j_call: TRBJ2-1; clone_size: once; v_call: TRBV29-1; d_call: NA; cdr3_aa: CSVVDNESVGNEQFF; cdr3_nt: TGCAGCGTCGTGGACAACGAAAGTGTAGGCAATGAGCAGTTCTTC
j_call: TRBJ2-1; clone_size: NA; v_call: TRBV4-1; d_call: TRBD1; cdr3_aa: CASSQGNRGSYNEQFF; cdr3_nt: TGCGCCAGCAGCCAAGGTAACAGGGGCTCCTACAATGAGCAGTTCTTC
j_call: TRBJ2-1; clone_size: NA; v_call: TRBV15; d_call: NA; cdr3_aa: CATSRGGRDEQFF; cdr3_nt: TGTGCCACCAGCAGAGGTGGCAGGGATGAGCAGTTCTTC
j_call: TRBJ2-2; clone_size: NA; v_call: TRBV19; d_call: NA; cdr3_aa: CASSGVTGELFF; cdr3_nt: TGTGCCAGTAGCGGTGTCACCGGGGAGCTGTTTTTT
j_call: TRBJ2-5; clone_size: NA; v_call: TRBV5-1; d_call: TRBD2; cdr3_aa: CASSLVLAGEETQYF; cdr3_nt: TGCGCCAGCAGCTTGGTATTAGCGGGAGAAGAGACCCAGTACTTC
j_call: TRBJ2-7; clone_size: NA; v_call: TRBV21-1; d_call: NA; cdr3_aa: CASSTQFPYEQYF; cdr3_nt: TGTGCCAGCAGCACCCAGTTTCCCTACGAGCAGTACTTC
j_call: TRBJ2-3; clone_size: NA; v_call: TRBV6-2/TRBV6-3; d_call: NA; cdr3_aa: CASSYSLEGTRSTDTQYF; cdr3_nt: TGTGCCAGCAGTTACTCCCTAGAAGGTACCAGAAGCACAGATACGCAGTATTTT
j_call: TRBJ1-5; clone_size: NA; v_call: TRBV19; d_call: NA; cdr3_aa: CASRDRENQPQHF; cdr3_nt: TGTGCCAGTAGGGACAGAGAGAATCAGCCCCAGCATTTT
j_call: TRBJ2-7; clone_size: few; v_call: TRBV5-1; d_call: TRBD1; cdr3_aa: CASTKDRGSSEQYF; cdr3_nt: TGCGCCAGCACCAAGGACAGGGGATCCAGCGAGCAGTACTTC
j_call: TRBJ1-2; clone_size: NA; v_call: TRBV4-1; d_call: TRBD1; cdr3_aa: CASSRQQGQLGYTF; cdr3_nt: TGCGCCAGCAGCCGACAACAGGGGCAGCTCGGCTACACCTTC
j_call: TRBJ1-2; clone_size: NA; v_call: TRBV15; d_call: TRBD1; cdr3_aa: CATSHGQGALGYGYTF; cdr3_nt: TGTGCCACCAGTCACGGACAGGGGGCTCTGGGCTATGGCTACACCTTC
j_call: TRBJ2-3; clone_size: NA; v_call: TRBV11-3; d_call: TRBD2; cdr3_aa: CASSPYVRGRGAQYF; cdr3_nt: TGTGCCAGCAGCCCTTACGTTAGAGGTCGGGGGGCGCAGTATTTT
j_call: TRBJ2-3; clone_size: NA; v_call: TRBV7-2; d_call: NA; cdr3_aa: CASSLLAGAFTDTQYF; cdr3_nt: TGTGCCAGCAGCTTACTCGCGGGGGCTTTCACAGATACGCAGTATTTT
j_call: TRBJ2-3; clone_size: NA; v_call: TRBV2; d_call: NA; cdr3_aa: CASRARVVTDTQYF; cdr3_nt: TGTGCCAGCAGGGCCAGGGTAGTCACAGATACGCAGTATTTT
j_call: TRBJ1-5; clone_size: few; v_call: TRBV14; d_call: NA; cdr3_aa: CASSQHINQPQHF; cdr3_nt: TGTGCCAGCAGCCAACACATAAATCAGCCCCAGCATTTT
j_call: TRBJ2-1; clone_size: NA; v_call: TRBV19; d_call: TRBD2; cdr3_aa: CASSAPGLAVDEQFF; cdr3_nt: TGTGCCAGTAGTGCTCCGGGACTAGCGGTCGATGAGCAGTTCTTC
j_call: TRBJ2-7; clone_size: few; v_call: TRBV19; d_call: TRBD1; cdr3_aa: CASSKGQGDIYEQYF; cdr3_nt: TGTGCCAGTAGTAAAGGACAGGGGGACATCTACGAGCAGTACTTC
j_call: TRBJ2-5; clone_size: NA; v_call: TRBV10-3; d_call: TRBD2; cdr3_aa: CAISGGGRETQYF; cdr3_nt: TGTGCCATCAGTGGCGGGGGGCGGGAGACCCAGTACTTC
j_call: TRBJ2-3; clone_size: NA; v_call: TRBV6-5; d_call: NA; cdr3_aa: CASRRLQAAADTQYF; cdr3_nt: TGTGCCAGCAGACGACTCCAAGCGGCCGCAGATACGCAGTATTTT
j_call: TRBJ2-5; clone_size: few; v_call: TRBV6-2/TRBV6-3; d_call: NA; cdr3_aa: CASSDRRGGQETQYF; cdr3_nt: TGTGCCAGCAGTGACAGGAGGGGAGGGCAAGAGACCCAGTACTTC
j_call: TRBJ2-2; clone_size: NA; v_call: TRBV4-3; d_call: NA; cdr3_aa: CASSPHRDSSTGELFF; cdr3_nt: TGCGCCAGCAGCCCCCACCGGGACTCATCCACCGGGGAGCTGTTTTTT
j_call: TRBJ2-7; clone_size: once; v_call: TRBV11-2; d_call: NA; cdr3_aa: CASSPDNLEQYF; cdr3_nt: TGTGCCAGCAGCCCGGACAACCTCGAGCAGTACTTC
j_call: TRBJ2-7; clone_size: NA; v_call: TRBV15; d_call: NA; cdr3_aa: CATSSDITYEQYF; cdr3_nt: TGTGCCACCAGCAGCGACATCACCTACGAGCAGTACTTC
j_call: TRBJ1-5; clone_size: NA; v_call: TRBV5-3; d_call: TRBD1; cdr3_aa: CARSPRDRTRVGYSNQPQHF; cdr3_nt: TGTGCCAGAAGCCCCCGGGACAGAACGAGAGTAGGTTATAGCAATCAGCCCCAGCATTTT
j_call: TRBJ1-6; clone_size: NA; v_call: TRBV5-1; d_call: NA; cdr3_aa: CASSLGARVESPLHF; cdr3_nt: TGCGCCAGCAGCTTGGGGGCCAGGGTAGAGTCACCCCTCCACTTT
j_call: TRBJ2-1; clone_size: once; v_call: TRBV3-1/TRBV3-2; d_call: TRBD2; cdr3_aa: CASGTNPPFNEQFF; cdr3_nt: TGTGCCAGCGGGACTAACCCACCATTCAATGAGCAGTTCTTC
j_call: TRBJ1-1; clone_size: NA; v_call: TRBV5-1; d_call: TRBD1; cdr3_aa: CASSSTGMNTEAFF; cdr3_nt: TGCGCCAGCAGCTCGACAGGGATGAACACTGAAGCTTTCTTT
j_call: TRBJ1-5; clone_size: NA; v_call: TRBV7-7; d_call: NA; cdr3_aa: CASSPRGSDSNQPQHF; cdr3_nt: TGTGCCAGCAGCCCTAGAGGCAGCGATAGCAATCAGCCCCAGCATTTT
j_call: TRBJ2-1; clone_size: NA; v_call: TRBV3-1/TRBV3-2; d_call: NA; cdr3_aa: CASSQDINYNEQFF; cdr3_nt: TGTGCCAGCAGCCAAGATATAAATTACAATGAGCAGTTCTTC
j_call: TRBJ2-7; clone_size: few; v_call: TRBV5-1; d_call: TRBD2; cdr3_aa: CASSPPLAGDEQYF; cdr3_nt: TGCGCCAGCAGCCCCCCGCTAGCGGGAGACGAGCAGTACTTC
j_call: TRBJ2-1; clone_size: few; v_call: TRBV4-2; d_call: NA; cdr3_aa: CASSQEMTNAYNEQFF; cdr3_nt: TGTGCCAGCAGCCAAGAAATGACTAACGCCTACAATGAGCAGTTCTTC
j_call: TRBJ1-5; clone_size: NA; v_call: TRBV19; d_call: TRBD1; cdr3_aa: CASSDRGDQPQHF; cdr3_nt: TGTGCCAGTAGCGACAGGGGCGATCAGCCCCAGCATTTT
j_call: TRBJ2-1; clone_size: NA; v_call: TRBV7-9; d_call: NA; cdr3_aa: CASSLRGGANNEQFF; cdr3_nt: TGTGCCAGCAGCTTACGAGGGGGGGCGAACAATGAGCAGTTCTTC
j_call: TRBJ2-3; clone_size: NA; v_call: TRBV18; d_call: NA; cdr3_aa: CASSPWQGSTDTQYF; cdr3_nt: TGTGCCAGCTCTCCATGGCAGGGCAGCACAGATACGCAGTATTTT
j_call: TRBJ2-7; clone_size: NA; v_call: TRBV12-3/TRBV12-4; d_call: TRBD1; cdr3_aa: CASRGQPYEQYF; cdr3_nt: TGTGCCAGCAGGGGACAGCCTTACGAGCAGTACTTC
j_call: TRBJ2-6; clone_size: NA; v_call: TRBV7-2; d_call: TRBD1; cdr3_aa: CASSLDRGLTGANVLTF; cdr3_nt: TGTGCCAGCAGCTTAGACAGGGGGCTTACTGGGGCCAACGTCCTGACTTTC
j_call: TRBJ2-5; clone_size: NA; v_call: TRBV6-5; d_call: NA; cdr3_aa: CASTGIGTQYF; cdr3_nt: TGTGCCAGCACAGGGATTGGGACCCAGTACTTC
j_call: TRBJ2-5; clone_size: NA; v_call: TRBV6-5; d_call: TRBD2; cdr3_aa: CASRPERGWETQYF; cdr3_nt: TGTGCCAGCAGGCCTGAGCGGGGTTGGGAGACCCAGTACTTC
j_call: TRBJ1-4; clone_size: NA; v_call: TRBV2; d_call: NA; cdr3_aa: CASVKAGYEKLFF; cdr3_nt: TGTGCCAGCGTGAAGGCGGGATATGAAAAACTGTTTTTT
j_call: TRBJ2-5; clone_size: once; v_call: TRBV3-1/TRBV3-2; d_call: TRBD1; cdr3_aa: CASSHRDRGETQYF; cdr3_nt: TGTGCCAGCAGCCATCGGGACAGGGGAGAGACCCAGTACTTC
j_call: TRBJ2-4; clone_size: NA; v_call: TRBV12-3/TRBV12-4; d_call: NA; cdr3_aa: CASGGGSKNIQYF; cdr3_nt: TGTGCCAGTGGAGGAGGGTCCAAAAACATTCAGTACTTC
j_call: TRBJ2-5; clone_size: few; v_call: TRBV5-1; d_call: NA; cdr3_aa: CASSLRLEGTQYF; cdr3_nt: TGCGCCAGCAGCCTTCGGTTAGAGGGGACCCAGTACTTC
j_call: TRBJ1-1; clone_size: NA; v_call: TRBV18; d_call: TRBD1; cdr3_aa: CASSPGDRGTNTEAFF; cdr3_nt: TGTGCCAGCTCACCAGGGGACAGGGGTACGAACACTGAAGCTTTCTTT
j_call: TRBJ1-2; clone_size: NA; v_call: TRBV16; d_call: NA; cdr3_aa: CASSQSGGKGYTF; cdr3_nt: TGTGCCAGCAGCCAATCGGGAGGGAAGGGCTACACCTTC
j_call: TRBJ1-4; clone_size: NA; v_call: TRBV15; d_call: NA; cdr3_aa: CATSRAQGPNEKLFF; cdr3_nt: TGTGCCACCAGCAGAGCCCAGGGGCCTAATGAAAAACTGTTTTTT